This TCR beta chain was found in a study of neurological immune-mediated disorders. MiXCR, run by TCRdb on the 5' RACE reads, gives a single entry per CDR3 protein. The sample gives 35,000 to 50,000 distinct CDR3 sequences, roughly 2.5% of which show up once; roughly 2.3% is in the top ten. The germline CDR1 and CDR2 sequences are SEHNR and FQNEAQ (reference sequence). V was shortened by 5 bases and J by 6 bases, with 13 bases between the two germline ends. The CDR3 consists of 13 residues. A total of 2 million PBMCs stored at -80 degrees C provided the unsorted libraries. This clonotype was detected ten times or more.

The specimen was PBMCs. This chain links TRBV7-9 with TRBJ1-2; no reliable D call. The TCR comes from a man between 50 and 59 years old with multiple sclerosis. The CDR3 bases are TGTGCCAGCAGCCCGATGGGTGGCAATGGCTACACCTTC. It translates to CASSPMGGNGYTF.